One sample yielded the 21 T cell receptor beta chains listed below, sequenced in a study of spatial heterogeneity in lung cancer. Study findings and constraints: Intratumoral expanded alpha and beta TCR counts were found to track tumor mutation counts.

Their recognized antigens are unknown. One entry per CDR3 protein results from TCRdb running MiXCR on the 5' RACE reads. The data contain about 23,000 distinct CDR3 sequences, over 4% of them singletons. This sample's time point: sample taken at primary tumor resection. The source material was lung tumor tissue, sampled at surgery. Receptors were obtained from a male donor with early-stage non-small cell lung cancer.

There are many counts of this clonotype. The chain carries TRBV6-5 and TRBJ1-3; D unresolved. The V end lost 7 bases, the J end lost 4 bases, and 14 bases lay between the germline ends. Germline CDR1 MNHEY, CDR2 SVGAGI. The CDR3 consists of 14 residues. CDR3 amino acids: CASKRGLSGNTIYF. CDR3 nucleotides: TGTGCCAGCAAGCGGGGATTGTCGGGAAACACCATATATTTT.

This clonotype was detected many times. J is TRBJ2-1 and V is TRBV24-1; D remains ambiguous. Germline CDR1 is KGHDR and CDR2 is SFDVKD. The CDR3 is 13 amino acids. Trimming pared 5 bases from V and 11 bases from J, leaving 15 bases between. The CDR3 DNA sequence: TGTGCCACCAGTGCCCTCGCTAACAAGAAGCAGTTCTTC. It translates to CATSALANKKQFF.

This clonotype was seen many times. CDR3 DNA: TGTGCCAGCAGCCCTTTTGTCGATACGCAGTATTTT. Its translation is CASSPFVDTQYF. The V gene is TRBV7-8, the J gene TRBJ2-3; D remains unclear. Germline V CDR1 and CDR2: SGHVS, FQNEAQ. With 5 bases removed from V and 6 bases from J, the gap between germline ends came to 9 bases. This CDR3 region has 12 residues.

This clonotype was detected ten times or more. V usage is TRBV7-6 and J usage is TRBJ1-6, with 8 nucleotides matching TRBD1. Germline V gene lookup returns CDR1 SGHVS and CDR2 FNYEAQ. There are 14 residues in the CDR3. V was pared by 1 base and J by 7 bases, with 0 bases of the junction left unmatched. The DNA of the CDR3 is TGTGCCAGCAGCTTAGGGGACAGGAATTCACCCCTCCACTTT. It codes for CASSLGDRNSPLHF.

This clonotype showed up just a few times. The rearrangement uses TRBV7-2 and TRBJ1-1; TRBD1 aligns across 9 bases. The junction had 6 bases not matched to a gene; V was cut back by 3 bases and J by 7 bases. From germline, CDR1 is SGHTA and CDR2 FQGNSA. The CDR3 is 14 residues long. CDR3 coding DNA: TGTGCCAGCAGCTTGAAGACAGGGGGGAATGAAGCTTTCTTT. Its translation is CASSLKTGGNEAFF.

The chain is built from TRBV3-1 and TRBJ2-1, with no clear D. V lost 5 bases and J lost 7, with 3 bases in between. The germline V gene encodes CDR1 LGHDT and CDR2 YNNKEL (reference sequence). The CDR3 runs 10 residues. CDR3 DNA sequence: TGTGCCAGCAGCGGTAATGAGCAGTTCTTC. Protein: CASSGNEQFF.

This clonotype was counted many times. The chain joins TRBV12-3 or TRBV12-4 to TRBJ2-7, with unresolved D. The CDR3 consists of 11 residues. Between the trimmed V and J ends, which lost 2 bases and 3 bases, there was a span of 2 bases. CDR3 DNA sequence: TGTGCCAGCAGTTTATTCTACGAGCAGTACTTC. As protein: CASSLFYEQYF.

This clonotype came up many times. Here the CDR3 DNA reads TGTGCCAGCAGCGTCGGGTATGAGCAGTTCTTC. This sequence encodes CASSVGYEQFF. This chain links TRBV9 with TRBJ2-1; no definite D call. The CDR3 has 11 amino acids. CDR1 and CDR2 from the germline V gene are SGDLS and YYNGEE. Trimming stripped 2 bases from V and 8 bases from J, with 5 bases between. The variable domain in full, completed from reference TRBV9 and TRBJ2-1, reads DSGVTQTPKHLITATGQRVTLRCSPRSGDLSVYWYQQSLDQGLQFLIQYYNGEERAKGNILERFSAQQFPDLHSELNLSSLELGDSALYFCASSVGYEQFFGPGTRLTVL.

In this sample, this clonotype turned up many times. The chain joins TRBV20-1 to TRBJ1-5, with a weak D call TRBD1 (5 bases). Trimming took off 1 base at V and 3 bases at J, with 16 bases between the two ends. The CDR3 length is 16 residues. Germline values: CDR1 DFQATT, CDR2 SNEGSKA (reference sequence). The CDR3 reads CSARVFLAGDNQPQHF. The CDR3 coding sequence is TGCAGTGCTAGAGTCTTTTTGGCGGGGGACAATCAGCCCCAGCATTTT.

This clonotype was seen many times. This sequence joins TRBV27 and TRBJ2-1; D gene ambiguous. The V gene's germline CDR1 is MNHEY and CDR2 SMNVEV (reference sequence). The length of the CDR3 is 16 residues. V dropped 4 bases and J dropped 4 bases, with 17 bases sitting between them. The CDR3 reads CASSSSSPPPYNEQFF. DNA of the CDR3: TGTGCCAGCAGTTCCTCCTCCCCCCCGCCGTACAATGAGCAGTTCTTC.

The chain recombines TRBV28 with TRBJ1-4; 8 nucleotides agree with TRBD1. There are 13 residues in the CDR3. V dropped 5 bases and J dropped 8; count of bases not matched to a gene: 4. Germline V gives CDR1 MDHEN, CDR2 SYDVKM. The CDR3 region has the DNA TGTGCCAGCAGTACAGGGGGAGGAGAAAAACTGTTTTTT. This encodes CASSTGGGEKLFF.

This clonotype was picked up a small number of times. This sequence joins TRBV27 and TRBJ2-5; 13 bases are shared with TRBD2. Losses at the gene ends were 4 bases for V and 2 bases for J; bases not matched to a gene: 1. CDR3 length: 15 residues. The germline gives CDR1 MNHEY, CDR2 SMNVEV (reference sequence). CDR3 region: CASSSGLAGQETQYF. The DNA of the CDR3 is TGTGCCAGCAGTTCGGGACTAGCGGGACAAGAGACCCAGTACTTC.

This clonotype showed up many times. The V call is TRBV7-9, the J call TRBJ1-2; weak D call: TRBD1 (5 bases). Germline loops: CDR1 SEHNR, CDR2 FQNEAQ (reference sequence). The CDR3 runs 16 residues. Deletions cut 1 base from V and 4 bases from J, with 16 bases between. CDR3 DNA: TGTGCCAGCAGCTTAGGAATAGTCGGGGCCCGCTATGGCTACACCTTC. Translated, it gives CASSLGIVGARYGYTF.

In its sample, this clonotype was seen many times. The chain carries TRBV5-6 and TRBJ2-1; no firm D call. V was trimmed by 4 bases and J by 0 bases, leaving 8 bases between them. This CDR3 has 14 amino acids. CDR1 and CDR2 (germline): SGHDT, YYEEEE. The CDR3 loop is CASSPRSSYNEQFF. DNA for the CDR3: TGTGCCAGCAGCCCTCGAAGCTCCTACAATGAGCAGTTCTTC.

This clonotype was counted ten times or more. The chain employs TRBV12-3 or TRBV12-4 and TRBJ2-1; the match to TRBD2 covers 10 bases. V dropped 6 bases and J dropped 7; count of bases not matched to a gene: 9. The CDR3 covers 15 residues. DNA for the CDR3: TGTGCCAGCAGGTCTCTAGCGGGAGAAAGAAATGAGCAGTTCTTC. This encodes CASRSLAGERNEQFF.

This clonotype was counted ten times or more. J is TRBJ2-3 and V is TRBV7-9; possibly TRBD2 for D (6 bases). The V gene lost 1 base and the J gene lost 9 bases, with 11 bases spanning the gap. CDR3 length: 13 residues. Germline loops: CDR1 SEHNR, CDR2 FQNEAQ (reference sequence). CDR3 residues: CASSLDGGGTQYF. Written as DNA, the CDR3 is TGTGCCAGCAGCTTAGACGGGGGAGGCACGCAGTATTTT.

The chain carries TRBV6-1 and TRBJ1-1; a weak D match, TRBD1 (6 bases). The CDR3 is 15 amino acids. With 4 bases removed from V and 2 bases from J, the gap between germline ends came to 14 bases. CDR1 is MNHNS and CDR2 is SASEGT in the germline V gene. The CDR3 loop is CASSARDNHNTEAFF. The CDR3 DNA is TGTGCCAGCAGTGCAAGGGACAATCATAACACTGAAGCTTTCTTT.

This clonotype has a count of ten or more. The chain has TRBV4-3 and TRBJ1-1; possible D gene TRBD1, 5 bases. Germline CDR1 and CDR2: LGHNA and YSLEER. The CDR3 runs to 16 residues. The germline V and J ends were trimmed by 4 bases and 2 bases, with 17 bases remaining between them. The CDR3 region is CASSRGADGLNTEAFF. The CDR3 DNA reads as TGCGCCAGCAGCCGAGGGGCTGACGGATTAAACACTGAAGCTTTCTTT.

There are many counts of this clonotype. The chain uses TRBV6-2 or TRBV6-3 and TRBJ2-5; either TRBD1 or TRBD2 may fit D (6 bases each). Germline V gene lookup returns CDR1 MNHEY and CDR2 SVGEGT. Trimming cost V 6 bases and J 5 bases, with 16 bases left between them. The CDR3 loop spans 14 amino acids. This CDR3 is CASSPEGGRETQYF. CDR3 bases: TGTGCCAGCAGCCCGGAGGGGGGCCGGGAGACCCAGTACTTC.

This clonotype was observed many times. The rearrangement links TRBV6-2 or TRBV6-3 to TRBJ2-1, with 10 bases fitting TRBD2. The V gene end was trimmed by 3 bases and the J gene end by 4 bases; junction bases not matched to a gene: 6. This CDR3 comprises 16 residues. CDR1 and CDR2 from the germline V gene are MNHEY and SVGEGT. CDR3 nucleotides: TGTGCCAGCAGTTATCGAGGACTAGCGGCTTACAATGAGCAGTTCTTC. Translating it yields CASSYRGLAAYNEQFF.

This clonotype was detected many times. The CDR3 spells CASRSGARKQFF. The CDR3 coding sequence is TGTGCCAGCAGGTCCGGGGCCCGTAAGCAGTTCTTC. The genes are TRBV28 and TRBJ2-1, with D possibly being TRBD1 or TRBD2 (5 bases each). The V end lost 6 bases, the J end lost 11 bases, and 14 bases lay between the germline ends. Germline V gene sequence: CDR1 MDHEN, CDR2 SYDVKM. The CDR3 is made up of 12 amino acids.